The 12 T cell receptor beta chains presented below share a single source sample, sequenced in a study of cytomegalovirus exposure and HLA in healthy donors. It was with 60 Vbeta and 13 Jbeta primers that the PCR ran. TCRdb's table, derived via immunoSEQ multiplex PCR, lists solely in-frame clones and lacks some. This table has roughly 100,000 clones, around four fifths appearing once. Sequencing input: PBMCs. The receptor source for this set is a woman in her fifties or sixties in good health and CMV-seronegative.

The chain employs TRBV5-5 and TRBJ1-5; D gene ambiguous. Deletions cut 4 bases from V and 9 bases from J, with 17 bases between. Looked up from germline, CDR1 is SGHKS and CDR2 is YYEKEE (reference sequence). The CDR3 length is 14 residues. In nucleotides, the CDR3 is TGTGCCAGCAGCCCCCTATTGGCCGCGGGGCCCCAGCATTTT. Translated: CASSPLLAAGPQHF.

This chain connects TRBV28 to TRBJ1-5; D ambiguous. This CDR3 comprises 14 residues. Per the germline V gene, CDR1 is MDHEN and CDR2 is SYDVKM. V was clipped by 5 bases and J by 15 bases, with 23 bases between them. CDR3 in amino acids: CASSPEDMQFFVHF. CDR3 in DNA: TGTGCCAGCAGTCCTGAAGACATGCAATTCTTTGTGCATTTT.

The gene calls are TRBV25-1 and TRBJ1-1, with a possible D match to TRBD1 (6 bases). This CDR3 region has 15 residues. CDR1 MGHDK and CDR2 SYGVNS come from the germline V gene. V lost 6 bases to trimming and J lost 5 bases, with 19 bases between them. The CDR3 DNA reads TGTGCCAGCAGGGGGTGGGGGCAAACAGGGACTGAAGCTTTCTTT. Its translation: CASRGWGQTGTEAFF.

This chain links TRBV18 with TRBJ1-1, with 8 positions matching TRBD1. J lost 8 bases, V lost 3 bases, and 2 bases had no gene match. The germline V gene encodes CDR1 KGHSH and CDR2 LQKENI. The CDR3 consists of 12 residues. CDR3 bases: TGTGCCAGCTCACCCAGGGGGCTGGAAGCTTTCTTT. Protein product: CASSPRGLEAFF.

This rearrangement joins TRBV15 to TRBJ2-3; TRBD1 is a possible D gene (5 bases). V lost 0 bases to trimming and J lost 9 bases, with 16 bases between them. The CDR3 is made up of 15 amino acids. Looked up from germline, CDR1 is LNHNV and CDR2 is YYDKDF (reference sequence). The CDR3 DNA reads TGTGCCACCAGCAGAGACCAGGGAAGGGAAGAGACGCAGTATTTT. Its protein is CATSRDQGREETQYF. Combining the CDR3 with reference TRBV15 and TRBJ2-3 gives the whole variable domain DAMVIQNPRYQVTQFGKPVTLSCSQTLNHNVMYWYQQKSSQAPKLLFHYYDKDFNNEADTPDNFQSRRPNTSFCFLDIRSPGLGDTAMYLCATSRDQGREETQYFGPGTRLTVL.

This clone has just one count. An end of the junction does not agree with germline; a read error may underlie this. The rearrangement links TRBV7-9 to TRBJ2-7, with D unclear. CDR1 SEHNR and CDR2 FQNEAQ come from the germline V gene (reference sequence). This CDR3 has 12 amino acids. CDR3 amino acids: CSSSSPSYEQYF. The CDR3 coding sequence is TGTTCCAGCAGCTCTCCCTCCTACGAGCAGTACTTC.

Concerning this clone: Other DNA sequences from this sample encode an identical CDR3 as well. The chain combines TRBV4-3 with TRBJ2-5; D possibly corresponds to TRBD2 (5 bases). The CDR3 covers 13 residues. Trimming removed 0 bases at V and 5 bases at J, with 7 bases between. The germline V gene has CDR1 LGHNA and CDR2 YSLEER. CDR3 residues: CASSQDRGETQYF. The CDR3 DNA reads TGCGCCAGCAGCCAAGATAGAGGGGAGACCCAGTACTTC.

The gene calls are TRBV13 and TRBJ1-1; maybe TRBD1 (6 bases). The CDR3 has 15 amino acids. In germline, CDR1 is PRHDT, CDR2 FYEKMQ (reference sequence). V lost 4 bases and J 0 bases, leaving 12 bases between the germline ends. CDR3: CASSSRGLMNTEAFF. The CDR3 region has the DNA TGTGCCAGCAGCTCCAGGGGCCTGATGAACACTGAAGCTTTCTTT.

The CDR3: CASITGGTGHGEQYF. CDR3 in DNA: TGTGCCAGCATAACTGGGGGGACAGGGCATGGCGAGCAGTACTTC. The rearrangement links TRBV6-1 to TRBJ2-7; 9 nucleotides match TRBD1. Trimming removed 7 bases from V and 6 bases from J; junction bases left unmatched: 13. Per the germline V gene, CDR1 is MNHNS and CDR2 is SASEGT. The CDR3 sequence is 15 residues long.

The chain combines TRBV5-6 with TRBJ2-7; D is possibly TRBD1 (5 bases). Trimming took off 7 bases at V and 4 bases at J, with 33 bases between the two ends. Germline V gene data show CDR1 as SGHDT and CDR2 as YYEEEE. The CDR3 runs to 19 residues. In DNA, the CDR3 is TGTGCCAGCCCCCAAGTCGCGGCAGGGTGGGTTAACTACCAGTACGAGCAGTACTTC. It codes for CASPQVAAGWVNYQYEQYF.

This chain joins TRBV6-6 and TRBJ2-1; maybe TRBD1 (5 bases). Germline CDR1 reads MNHNY; CDR2 reads SVGAGI (reference sequence). The CDR3 is 13 amino acids. V was cut by 7 bases and J by 4 bases, with 11 bases left in between. The CDR3 spells CASTPGQYNEQFF. In DNA form, the CDR3 reads TGTGCCAGCACCCCAGGGCAGTACAATGAGCAGTTCTTC.

This clone was recorded once. V gene TRBV6-1 combines with J gene TRBJ1-5; the D is unclear. V gave up 2 bases and J gave up 3 bases, with 8 bases separating them. The germline gives CDR1 MNHNS, CDR2 SASEGT. CDR3 length equals 14 residues. CDR3 residues: CASSERQFNQPQHF. CDR3 DNA: TGTGCCAGCAGTGAACGACAATTCAATCAGCCCCAGCATTTT.